Shown below are 17 T cell receptor beta chains from a single sample sequenced in a study of blood T cell repertoires in COVID-19 (dated by TCRdb to the early 2020s). Libraries were constructed by the immunoSEQ multiplex PCR assay. TCRdb limited this immuneACCESS table to in-frame rearrangements with V and J called. A share of clones is missing; checked studies link under half to unresolved V genes, and the rest is unexplained. Recorded for this sample are hundreds of thousands of clones; more than 70% of them occurred a single time. The top ten clones comprise about 7.3% of the sample. The material sequenced was peripheral blood. The receptor source for this set is a woman in her seventies with COVID-19, enrolled during active disease.

The DNA for the CDR3 is TGCGCCAGCAGCTTGGCAGGGGGCGGAGGGTACGAGCAGTACTTC. Protein sequence: CASSLAGGGGYEQYF. The chain employs TRBV5-1 and TRBJ2-7; TRBD1 agrees at 8 bases. V shed 0 bases and J 4 bases; nucleotides not matched to a gene: 6. CDR1 and CDR2 from the germline V gene are SGHRS and YFSETQ. This CDR3 spans 15 amino acids.

The chain has TRBV12-5 and TRBJ2-3, with TRBD2 matching 9 bases. Germline V lookup: CDR1 LGHNT, CDR2 FRNRAP. V was pared by 0 bases and J by 1 base, with 11 bases of the junction left unmatched. CDR3 size: 19 residues. The DNA for the CDR3 is TGTGCTAGTGGTTTGGTAGGTCTAGCGGGGCCCCCTGGCACAGATACGCAGTATTTT. The encoded protein is CASGLVGLAGPPGTDTQYF.

V gene TRBV12-5 combines with J gene TRBJ1-6; D is uncertain. The CDR3 runs to 14 residues. The germline V gene encodes CDR1 LGHNT and CDR2 FRNRAP. V lost 1 base and J 6 bases, leaving 7 bases between the germline ends. CDR3 sequence: CASGLDSLNSPLHF. CDR3 DNA sequence: TGTGCTAGTGGTTTGGACAGCCTTAATTCACCCCTCCACTTT.

The chain recombines TRBV5-1 with TRBJ2-1; D not certain. CDR1 SGHRS and CDR2 YFSETQ come from the germline V gene. The CDR3 loop spans 15 amino acids. V lost 2 bases to trimming and J lost 5 bases, with 14 bases between them. The CDR3 coding sequence is TGCGCCAGCAGCTTACAAAATCCTTTCAACAATGAGCAGTTCTTC. This sequence encodes CASSLQNPFNNEQFF.

The V call is TRBV7-3, the J call TRBJ2-1, with TRBD2 matching over 8 bases. The junction had 12 bases not matched to a gene; V was cut back by 0 bases and J by 8 bases. The CDR3 is 17 residues long. Germline V CDR1 and CDR2: SGHTA, FQGTGA. The CDR3 DNA follows: TGTGCCAGCAGCTTAACCCGGACCACGGGAGGGGGGGATGAGCAGTTCTTC. Translation gives CASSLTRTTGGGDEQFF.

The CDR3 DNA sequence: TGTGCCAGCAGCACTGGACTAGCGGGGACAACAGATACGCAGTATTTT. Encoded protein: CASSTGLAGTTDTQYF. V is TRBV9 and J is TRBJ2-3; 12 nucleotides line up with TRBD2. Germline CDR1 and CDR2: SGDLS and YYNGEE. The CDR3 length is 16 residues. V shed 4 bases and J 3 bases; nucleotides not matched to a gene: 6.

The V call is TRBV6-1, the J call TRBJ1-6; the match to TRBD1 covers 8 bases. CDR1 and CDR2 from the germline V gene are MNHNS and SASEGT. The V gene end was trimmed by 10 bases and the J gene end by 10 bases; junction bases not matched to a gene: 6. There are 12 residues in the CDR3. CDR3 nucleotide sequence: TGTGCCACTGACAGGGGAAACTCACCCCTCCACTTT. Its translation: CATDRGNSPLHF.

The V call is TRBV11-2, the J call TRBJ2-1; D is unclear. In germline, CDR1 is SGHAT, CDR2 FQNNGV. V lost 3 bases to trimming and J lost 10 bases, with 16 bases between them. This CDR3 has 14 amino acids. The CDR3 nucleotides read TGTGCCAGCAGCTTCGTTAGTAGCAAGGAGGAGCAGTTCTTC. Amino acids: CASSFVSSKEEQFF. Filled out from reference TRBV11-2 and TRBJ2-1, the complete variable domain reads EAGVAQSPRYKIIEKRQSVAFWCNPISGHATLYWYQQILGQGPKLLIQFQNNGVVDDSQLPKDRFSAERLKGVDSTLKIQPAKLEDSAVYLCASSFVSSKEEQFFGPGTRLTVL.

V is TRBV7-3 and J is TRBJ2-2; D unclear. The germline CDR1 and CDR2 sequences are SGHTA and FQGTGA. V was pared by 0 bases and J by 2 bases, with 4 bases between. This CDR3 comprises 14 residues. The CDR3 protein is CASSLTINTGELFF. The CDR3 DNA follows: TGTGCCAGCAGCTTAACCATTAACACCGGGGAGCTGTTTTTT.

The J gene is TRBJ1-2, the V gene TRBV7-9; weak D call: TRBD1 (5 bases). This CDR3 is 15 amino acids long. V gave up 4 bases and J gave up 12 bases, with 24 bases separating them. CDR1 SEHNR and CDR2 FQNEAQ come from the germline V gene (reference sequence). The CDR3 nucleotides read TGTGCCAGCAGCTCCCCCCCCTTGGGACCAGGGAGGGACACCTTC. Residues: CASSSPPLGPGRDTF. Together with reference TRBV7-9 and TRBJ1-2, the CDR3 gives the full variable domain: DTGVSQNPRHKITKRGQNVTFRCDPISEHNRLYWYRQTLGQGPEFLTYFQNEAQLEKSRLLSDRFSAERPKGSFSTLEIQRTEQGDSAMYLCASSSPPLGPGRDTFGSGTRLTVV.

This clone has just one count. The chain couples TRBV7-9 to TRBJ1-1; TRBD1 matches at 7 bases. CDR3 size: 15 residues. Per germline, CDR1 SEHNR and CDR2 FQNEAQ (reference sequence). V was pared by 6 bases and J by 3 bases, with 10 bases of the junction left unmatched. For the CDR3, the DNA is TGTGCCAGCAGTCCCCGACAGGGCCCCGACACTGAAGCTTTCTTT. This encodes CASSPRQGPDTEAFF.

This chain connects TRBV27 to TRBJ1-1; D remains ambiguous. CDR1 MNHEY and CDR2 SMNVEV come from the germline V gene (reference sequence). V was trimmed by 4 bases and J by 1 base, leaving 10 bases between them. The CDR3 runs 14 residues. This chain's CDR3 is CASSSPTRNTEAFF. In DNA form, the CDR3 reads TGTGCCAGCAGTTCCCCCACAAGGAACACTGAAGCTTTCTTT.

V and J are TRBV2 and TRBJ1-2; 7 bases map to TRBD1. The CDR3 sequence is 13 residues long. Looked up from germline, CDR1 is SNHLY and CDR2 is FYNNEI. Unmatched junction bases numbered 9, after V lost 9 bases and J lost 5 bases. CDR3 sequence (DNA): TGTGCCAGTAGGAGCGACAGGGATTATGGCTACACCTTC. Translation gives CASRSDRDYGYTF.

The CDR3 nucleotides read TGCGCCAGCAGCCTACTACCTGACTTCGGTGGAAACACCATATATTTT. Translation: CASSLLPDFGGNTIYF. The V gene is TRBV5-1, the J gene TRBJ1-3, with D hard to call. Trimming removed 4 bases from V and 3 bases from J, with 17 bases in between. The CDR3 consists of 16 residues. The germline CDR1 and CDR2 sequences are SGHRS and YFSETQ.

The V gene is TRBV19, the J gene TRBJ2-3; D perhaps matches TRBD2 (6 bases). This CDR3 region has 16 residues. The V end lost 8 bases, the J end lost 4 bases, and 22 bases lay between the germline ends. Germline V gives CDR1 LNHDA, CDR2 SQIVND (reference sequence). CDR3 in amino acids: CASRGGWARGPDTQYF. The CDR3 bases are TGTGCCAGTCGAGGAGGGTGGGCTAGGGGCCCAGATACGCAGTATTTT.

In nucleotides, the CDR3 is TGTGCCAGTAGTATAGGTAGATACAATGAGCAGTTCTTC. Protein: CASSIGRYNEQFF. The chain uses TRBV19 and TRBJ2-1, with D unresolved. The V end was cut by 1 base, the J end by 4 bases, with 5 bases between. The CDR3 contains 13 residues. The V gene's germline CDR1 is LNHDA and CDR2 SQIVND (reference sequence).

The chain recombines TRBV7-9 with TRBJ1-2; D is unclear. V gave up 2 bases and J gave up 4 bases, with 8 bases separating them. The V gene's germline CDR1 is SEHNR and CDR2 FQNEAQ (reference sequence). This CDR3 region has 13 residues. This chain's CDR3 is CASSLTSVYGYTF. The DNA for the CDR3 is TGTGCCAGCAGCTTAACTTCGGTCTATGGCTACACCTTC.